This T cell receptor beta chain was recorded in a study of cytomegalovirus exposure and HLA in healthy donors. Study as a whole: Early on, a data release was issued that held 65 million to 100 million unique TCRs from HLA-typed donors. Findings and limits, study-wide: Prior analysis indicated that the majority of TCR beta V segments exhibited productivity approximately 87% or approximately 30% of the time. Another analysis was done later, and it associated 17,000 or so TCR beta sequences with HLA alleles at 0.05 false discovery rate.

When sampled, the donors appeared nominally healthy, though they likely had unrecorded immune exposures. The CDR3 has 17 residues. Looked up from germline, CDR1 is SGHVS and CDR2 is FQNEAQ. The junction had 8 bases not matched to a gene; V was cut back by 1 base and J by 1 base. The PCR contained 60 Vbeta and 13 Jbeta primers. TCRdb's table, derived via immunoSEQ multiplex PCR, lists solely in-frame clones and lacks some. Of some 95,000 clones detected, about four fifths appear once; the ten largest clones hold 6% to 8%. Remarks on this clone: Its antigen remains unknown.

The chain employs TRBV7-8 and TRBJ2-3, with 7 nucleotides matching TRBD2. The material sequenced was PBMCs. This sequence was found in a man aged 25-45 years in good health and CMV-seronegative. This CDR3 reads CASSLETSLRGTDTQYF. The CDR3 DNA reads as TGTGCCAGCAGCTTAGAGACTAGCCTGAGAGGCACAGATACGCAGTATTTT.